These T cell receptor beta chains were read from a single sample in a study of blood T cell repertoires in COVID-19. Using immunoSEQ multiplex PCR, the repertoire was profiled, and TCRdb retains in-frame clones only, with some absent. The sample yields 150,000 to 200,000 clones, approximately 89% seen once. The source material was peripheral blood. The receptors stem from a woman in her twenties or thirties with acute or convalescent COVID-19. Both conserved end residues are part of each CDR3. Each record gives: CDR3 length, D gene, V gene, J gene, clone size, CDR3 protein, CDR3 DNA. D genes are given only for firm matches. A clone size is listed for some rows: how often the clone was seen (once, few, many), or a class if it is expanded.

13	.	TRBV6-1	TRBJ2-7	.	CASSDPNSYEQYF	TGTGCCAGCAGTGACCCCAACTCCTACGAGCAGTACTTC
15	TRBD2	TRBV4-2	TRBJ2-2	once	CASSPGIAGAGELFF	TGTGCCAGCAGCCCGGGGATAGCGGGGGCCGGGGAGCTGTTTTTT
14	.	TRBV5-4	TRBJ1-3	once	CASSLPGFGNTIYF	TGTGCTAGCAGCTTGCCAGGGTTTGGAAACACCATATATTTT
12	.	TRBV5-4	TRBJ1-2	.	CASSLGGDGYTF	TGTGCCAGCAGCTTGGGGGGGGATGGCTACACCTTC
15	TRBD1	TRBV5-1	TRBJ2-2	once	CASSWTGADTGELFF	TGCGCCAGCAGCTGGACAGGGGCGGACACCGGGGAGCTGTTTTTT
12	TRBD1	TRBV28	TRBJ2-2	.	CASRKGGVELFF	TGTGCCAGCAGAAAAGGGGGCGTGGAGCTGTTTTTT
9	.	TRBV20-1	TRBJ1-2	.	CSASDGYTF	TGCAGTGCTAGCGATGGCTACACCTTC
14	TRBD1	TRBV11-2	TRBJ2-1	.	CASSLPGQVNEQFF	TGTGCCAGCAGCCTTCCGGGACAGGTAAATGAGCAGTTCTTC
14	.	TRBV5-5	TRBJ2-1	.	CASSFDDRGNEQFF	TGTGCCAGCAGCTTTGACGATAGGGGCAATGAGCAGTTCTTC
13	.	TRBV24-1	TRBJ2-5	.	CATSGGSQETQYF	TGTGCCACCAGTGGGGGCAGTCAAGAGACCCAGTACTTC
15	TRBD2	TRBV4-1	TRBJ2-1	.	CASSPTSGNYNEQFF	TGCGCCAGCAGCCCCACTAGCGGGAATTACAATGAGCAGTTCTTC